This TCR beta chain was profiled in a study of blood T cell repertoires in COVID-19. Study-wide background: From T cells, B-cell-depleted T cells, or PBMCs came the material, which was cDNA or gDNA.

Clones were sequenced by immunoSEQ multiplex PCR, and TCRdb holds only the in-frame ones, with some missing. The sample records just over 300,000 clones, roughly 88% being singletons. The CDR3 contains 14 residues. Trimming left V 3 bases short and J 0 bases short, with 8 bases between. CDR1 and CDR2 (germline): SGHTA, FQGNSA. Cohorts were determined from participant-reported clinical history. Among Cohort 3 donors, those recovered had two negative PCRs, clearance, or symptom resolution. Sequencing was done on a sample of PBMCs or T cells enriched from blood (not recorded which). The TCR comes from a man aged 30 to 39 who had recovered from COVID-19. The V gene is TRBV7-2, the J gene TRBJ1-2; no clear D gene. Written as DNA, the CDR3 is TGTGCCAGCAGCTTGAGCCCCTCTAACTATGGCTACACCTTC. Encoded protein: CASSLSPSNYGYTF.